This TCR beta chain was recovered during a study of response to subunit inactivated influenza vaccine. TCRdb re-called the RT-PCR reads through MiXCR, storing one row per CDR3 protein. The sample carries over 650,000 distinct CDR3 sequences, 18% recorded once. Germline V CDR1 and CDR2: SQVTM, ANQGSEA. The J segment lost 6 bases and the V segment lost 2 bases, leaving 7 bases of the junction unmatched. This CDR3 comprises 15 residues. This TCR was sampled from a man aged 45-60 years who received an inactivated influenza vaccine. The chain links TRBV29-1 to TRBJ2-3; TRBD2 matches at 11 bases. The specimen was PBMCs from blood, collected approximately 5 days after vaccination. In DNA, the CDR3 is TGCAGCGTTGAACCCCGACTAGCGGGGTTCGATACGCAGTATTTT. Protein product: CSVEPRLAGFDTQYF.